This T cell receptor (beta chain) stems from a study of cytomegalovirus exposure and HLA in healthy donors (dated by TCRdb to the late 2010s). Study-level background: In an earlier analysis of some 550 of the donors, 276 Gb of sequence data and some 100 million unique TCR beta sequences from about 190 million T cells were reported. The study combined high-throughput TCR immunosequencing, statistical association of individual TCRs with disease status, and machine learning to predict cytomegalovirus infection status. The number of donors typed differed by locus, with about 629-630 for A, B, C, DRB1 and DQB1, roughly 550 for DQA1, approximately 570 for DPA1, and around 460 for DPB1. To study patterns of TCR occurrence, a later analysis re-analyzed previously published TCR beta repertoires from several hundred donors and added high-resolution HLA genotyping. Of the 398 genotyped donors, over 65% fell in the genetic ancestry cluster associated with self-reported Caucasian donors. The study profiled the T cell repertoires of 500 to 800 subjects by immunosequencing and related them to cytomegalovirus serostatus. Genome-wide SNP genotypes for about three fifths of the roughly 670 donors were used in a later genetic analysis, which treated that subset as a discovery cohort. The later analysis used no new phenotypic data to find candidate immune exposures, relying instead on TCR beta sequences and their occurrence across donors. HLA typing included class I and class II loci at four-digit resolution. In addition to the first cohort of 500 to 850 subjects, a separate validation cohort of under 150 different subjects was used. Every repertoire in the discovery cohort had been generated on one and the same sequencing platform. About 310 gigabases of sequencing data and approximately 80 million unique TCR sequences were included in an early release covering about 700 HLA-typed donors. Roughly 5 DR-DQ haplotypes were treated as single units for association and clustering because of strong linkage in the cohort. The study aimed to test whether cataloging public T cell receptors could reveal signatures of past pathogen exposure. Donor age, sex, ethnicity and CMV serostatus were collected together with the repertoire data. To decide whether each TCR beta V gene segment behaved as functional or pseudogenic, an earlier analysis of some 600 of the donors relied on high-throughput TCR beta sequencing. Across under 500 genotyped donors of the cohort, an average of about 240,000 unique TCR beta nucleotide sequences per donor were sequenced, and roughly 18% of those sequences were non-productive. Summary of the overall study and its limitations: In a later analysis, HLA-associated TCR beta chains showed more clonal expansion and lower generation probabilities than non-associated chains that were equally common. CMV serostatus was the only immune exposure information available for the cohort. The classifier was reported to diagnose cytomegalovirus status with high specificity and sensitivity in both the original and validation cohorts. Most CMV-associated TCR beta chains appeared to be HLA-restricted in a later analysis, and the HLA associations seemed to be driven largely by CMV exposure. V-gene and J-gene trimming of TCR beta chains was associated with a missense DCLRE1C variant in a later genetic analysis, and the association was replicated in an independent cohort. In this cohort, only TCR beta chains were sequenced, and detectable features were limited by the absence of alpha or paired-chain data. A later analysis reported that several top co-occurrence clusters appeared linked to parvovirus B19, influenza, CMV and Epstein-Barr virus. When HLA alleles, especially DR and DQ, strongly co-occurred, attributing TCR associations to individual alleles was difficult. In a later analysis, the rate of TCR association differed among HLA loci, with DRB1 alleles having the most associated TCRs and HLA-C alleles having the fewest. Correlated functional status among segregating V segments might reflect linkage disequilibrium, but an unknown experimental factor could not be ruled out. According to a later genetic analysis, donors in an Asian-associated ancestry cluster had fewer N-insertions in productive TCRs than the roughly 670-donor mean. A further reported finding was that TCR beta sequences accurately predicted the HLA-A and HLA-B alleles for most subjects in the first cohort. A cluster of highly shared sequence variants was judged likely to be a technical artifact of the sequencing pipeline. An earlier analysis of some 560 of the donors showed that most TCR beta V segments appeared in productive rearrangements either about 87% or about 30% of the time, which broadly matched IMGT annotations. In the study, around 160 TCR beta chains were listed as associated with cytomegalovirus. Because HLA typing was missing for some donors at each locus, association tests included only the typed subset. Over 15 rarely observed V segments, including chromosome 9 orphons, were excluded from the earlier analysis of some 590 of the donors because counts were too low. The presence/absence analyses assumed that sequencing depth was roughly uniform across donors, and that assumption may not be true. A later analysis associated 15,000 to 20,000 TCR beta sequences with specific HLA alleles at a false discovery rate of 0.05. Most TCR sequences were observed very rarely across donors, whereas some public TCRs were present in many individuals. According to the authors, the approach could potentially be generalized to other disease states and immunological phenotypes. A few of the identified cytomegalovirus-associated TCR beta chains were confirmed in vitro to be specific for cytomegalovirus antigens. Some IMGT-functional V segments, including TRBV6-2 and TRBV6-3, could not be distinguished by the 87-base-pair reads and were therefore excluded.

There are 13 amino acids in the CDR3, from cysteine to phenylalanine inclusive. Left in the record is the CDR3 DNA by itself, 39 bases read in frame from the first base. CDR1 and CDR2, looked up from the germline V gene, are MNHEY and SVGAGI. V lost 5 bases and J lost 3 bases, and the count of bases not matched to a germline gene is 4. The library was obtained by the immunoSEQ multiplex PCR assay. The multiplex PCR relied on a mix of 60 forward primers for TCR Vbeta segments and 13 reverse primers for TCR Jbeta segments. Amplification of the CDR3 region of rearranged TCR beta genes was performed with a multiplex PCR assay on genomic DNA. The Illumina HiSeq System was used to sequence the amplified TCR beta libraries as 87-base-pair reads. On the study's bioinformatics: A later analysis tallied 75 million to 95 million unique TCR beta chains across the 660 or so repertoires, and about 12 million of those chains were shared by two or more donors. Raw reads were error-corrected and collapsed into unique sequences by a nearest-neighbor algorithm in which closely related sequences were merged to remove PCR and sequencing errors. Alignment of CDR3 sequences to IMGT reference sequences was used to assign V, D and J gene segments. For a sequence to be retained, a match of at least six nucleotides was required to both a V gene segment and a J gene segment. Rearrangements were called productive when the CDR3 lacked stop codons and stayed in frame with V and J; all others were non-productive. CDR3 was defined according to IMGT convention as the region running from the second conserved V-encoded cysteine to the conserved J-encoded phenylalanine. The earlier analysis of around 640 of the donors excluded sequences that lacked an unambiguous match to a single V gene segment. An earlier analysis of some 610 of the donors called V segments functional above 56.7% productive rearrangements and segregating when the between-donor standard deviation exceeded 5%. To diagnose cytomegalovirus status from the catalog of TCR beta chain sequences, a statistical classification framework was built. In a later analysis, TCR nucleotide sequences were compared against IMGT/GENE-DB human TR gene sequences so that V and J genes could be assigned. The TCRdist pipeline was used in a later analysis to assign CDR3 sequences and most-parsimonious VDJ recombination scenarios. In a later analysis, each TCR beta chain was defined by its CDR3 amino acid sequence together with its V-gene family, and reads without a unique V-gene family were excluded. To address suspected cross-contamination and a sequencing artifact, a later analysis removed roughly 640 highly shared, low-generation-probability nucleotide sequences. In a later analysis, a clonal expansion index was calculated for each public chain from normalized within-repertoire ranks of inferred template counts. Generation probabilities in a later analysis came from a VDJ recombination model fitted to out-of-frame rearrangements, and those results were checked against IGoR. In a later analysis, hypergeometric tests were used to score TCR-TCR, TCR-HLA and TCR-CMV co-occurrence, with a repertoire-size bias correction applied to TCR pairs. A later analysis estimated false discovery rates by permuting HLA or CMV assignments 20 times. In a later analysis, co-occurring TCRs were grouped using DBSCAN, and TCRdist sequence similarity was added for clustering within HLA-allele-positive subsets. For co-occurrence clustering, repertoires with fewer than 30,000 or more than 120,000 public chains were excluded, along with roughly 5 repertoires with anomalous nucleotide sharing. TCRdb holds this immuneACCESS table with in-frame rearrangements only. Some clones are missing; in checked studies, unresolved V genes explain under half, and the rest has no known cause. V and J calls and clone size come straight from that table; D and trimming were deduced from the DNA. This sample has hundreds of thousands of clones in its table, and 60% to 80% of those were observed once. The ten largest clonotypes hold around 4% of the sample.

The cohort was made up of about 610 healthy bone marrow donors. At the time of sampling, every cohort member was nominally healthy, though immune exposures that went unrecorded were likely present. The donor was CMV seronegative and was included in the group of around 320 seronegative cohort members. A peripheral blood sample was collected from each donor, and TCR beta sequencing was performed on peripheral blood mononuclear cells. The Qiagen DNeasy Blood Extraction Kit was used to extract genomic DNA from the blood cell samples. Comment on this clone: The clone's antigen remains unknown. Base quality data are lacking; no much larger clone is found one base away.

Sequencing used PBMCs. This clonotype was sampled from a male donor in good health and CMV-seronegative. The chain couples TRBV6-5 to TRBJ2-7; 7 junctional bases match TRBD2. The bases are TGTGCCAGCAGTGAAGGACTAGACTACGAGCAGTACTTC. Translation gives CASSEGLDYEQYF.